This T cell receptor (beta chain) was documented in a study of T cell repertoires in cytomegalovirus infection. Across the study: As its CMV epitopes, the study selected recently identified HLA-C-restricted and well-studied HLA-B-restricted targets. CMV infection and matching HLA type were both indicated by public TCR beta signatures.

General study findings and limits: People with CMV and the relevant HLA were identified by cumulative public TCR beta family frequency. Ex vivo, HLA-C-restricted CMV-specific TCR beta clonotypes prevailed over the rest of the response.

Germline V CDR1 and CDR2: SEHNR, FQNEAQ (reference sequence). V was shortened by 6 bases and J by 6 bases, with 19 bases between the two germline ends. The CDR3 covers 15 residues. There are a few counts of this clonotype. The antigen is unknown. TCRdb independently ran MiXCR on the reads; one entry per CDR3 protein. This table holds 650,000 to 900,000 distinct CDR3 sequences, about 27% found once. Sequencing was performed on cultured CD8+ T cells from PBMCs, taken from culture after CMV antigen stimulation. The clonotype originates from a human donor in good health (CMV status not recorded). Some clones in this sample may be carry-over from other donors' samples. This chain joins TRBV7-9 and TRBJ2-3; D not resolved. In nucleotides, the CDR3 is TGTGCCAGCAGGTCCCCCGGAGATCAGTTGGATACGCAGTATTTT. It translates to CASRSPGDQLDTQYF.